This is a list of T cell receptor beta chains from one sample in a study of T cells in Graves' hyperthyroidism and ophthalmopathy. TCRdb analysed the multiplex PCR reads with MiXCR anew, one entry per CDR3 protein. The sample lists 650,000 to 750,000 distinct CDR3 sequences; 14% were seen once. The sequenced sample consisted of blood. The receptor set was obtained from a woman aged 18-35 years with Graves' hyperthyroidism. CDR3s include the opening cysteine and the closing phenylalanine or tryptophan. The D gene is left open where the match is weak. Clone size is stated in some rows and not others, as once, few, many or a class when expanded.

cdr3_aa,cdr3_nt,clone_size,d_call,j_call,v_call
CSASNTEAFF,TGCAGTGCTTCAAACACTGAAGCTTTCTTT,NA,NA,TRBJ1-1,TRBV20-1
CATSRETGGSYEQYF,TGTGCCACCAGCAGAGAAACAGGGGGGTCCTACGAGCAGTACTTC,many,TRBD1,TRBJ2-7,TRBV15
CASSSLAGTYGYTF,TGTGCCAGCAGTTCTCTCGCCGGGACCTATGGCTACACCTTC,NA,NA,TRBJ1-2,TRBV6-5
CASSIYGTGYAEAFF,TGTGCCAGTAGTATCTACGGGACAGGGTATGCTGAAGCTTTCTTT,NA,TRBD1,TRBJ1-1,TRBV19
CASSPRGADYNEQFF,TGTGCCAGCAGTCCCCGGGGCGCCGACTACAATGAGCAGTTCTTC,NA,NA,TRBJ2-1,TRBV28
CSAPDRAYNEQFF,TGCAGTGCTCCTGACAGGGCCTACAATGAGCAGTTCTTC,many,TRBD1,TRBJ2-1,TRBV20-1
CASSPPGGGDLGNEQFF,TGTGCCAGCTCACCCCCGGGGGGGGGAGATCTTGGCAATGAGCAGTTCTTC,NA,TRBD2,TRBJ2-1,TRBV18
CASSQVISGSFWELFF,TGCGCCAGCAGCCAAGTGATTAGCGGGAGTTTTTGGGAGCTGTTTTTT,few,TRBD2,TRBJ2-2,TRBV4-1
CATSGANYEQYF,TGTGCCACCAGTGGGGCTAACTACGAGCAGTACTTC,many,NA,TRBJ2-7,TRBV24-1
CASSEAGGPNYGYTF,TGTGCCAGCAGTGAAGCCGGGGGCCCTAACTATGGCTACACCTTC,few,NA,TRBJ1-2,TRBV6-1
CSAQLNTYEQYF,TGCAGCGCCCAGCTGAATACCTACGAGCAGTACTTC,many,NA,TRBJ2-7,TRBV29-1
CASSYSGQLNSPLHF,TGTGCCAGCAGTTACTCAGGACAGCTTAATTCACCCCTCCACTTT,NA,NA,TRBJ1-6,TRBV6-5